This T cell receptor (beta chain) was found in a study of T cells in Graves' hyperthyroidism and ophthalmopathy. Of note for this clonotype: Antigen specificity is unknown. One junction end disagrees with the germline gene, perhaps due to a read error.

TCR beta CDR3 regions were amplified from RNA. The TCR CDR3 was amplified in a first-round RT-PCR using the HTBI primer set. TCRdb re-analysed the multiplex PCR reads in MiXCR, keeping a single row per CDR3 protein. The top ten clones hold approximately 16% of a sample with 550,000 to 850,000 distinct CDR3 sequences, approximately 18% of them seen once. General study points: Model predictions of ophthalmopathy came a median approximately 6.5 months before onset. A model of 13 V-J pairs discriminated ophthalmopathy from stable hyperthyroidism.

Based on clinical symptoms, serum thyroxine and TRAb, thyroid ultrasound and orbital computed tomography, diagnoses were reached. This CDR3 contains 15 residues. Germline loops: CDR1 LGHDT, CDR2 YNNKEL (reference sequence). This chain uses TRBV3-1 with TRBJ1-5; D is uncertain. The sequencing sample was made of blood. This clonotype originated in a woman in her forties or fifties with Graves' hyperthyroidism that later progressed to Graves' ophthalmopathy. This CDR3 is CTSSQDLTLGQPQHF. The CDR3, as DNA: TGTACCAGCAGCCAAGATTTGACGTTAGGGCAGCCCCAGCATTTT.